These 9 T cell receptor beta chains were sequenced from one sample in a study of CD8 T cells in Susac syndrome. The RNA input was about 0.5 to 1 ug, and it was reverse transcribed with random hexamers. One entry per CDR3 protein results from TCRdb running MiXCR on the immunoSEQ multiplex PCR reads. The sample consists of around 170,000 distinct CDR3 sequences, 85% to 95% of them appearing once. Sequenced input: CD8+ T cells from PBMCs. These receptor sequences come from a human donor with Susac syndrome.

V usage is TRBV5-4 and J usage is TRBJ2-7; D is possibly TRBD2 (5 bases). CDR1 and CDR2 from the germline V gene are SGHNT and YYREEE (reference sequence). The CDR3 loop spans 14 amino acids. Trimming pared 4 bases from V and 4 bases from J, leaving 15 bases between. The DNA of the CDR3 is TGTGCCAGCAGCGGAGGCTTGGAAGTGTACGAGCAGTACTTC. This encodes CASSGGLEVYEQYF.

V usage is TRBV13 and J usage is TRBJ2-2; maybe TRBD1 (6 bases). Germline lookup yields CDR1 PRHDT and CDR2 FYEKMQ (reference sequence). This CDR3 spans 15 amino acids. The germline V and J ends were trimmed by 5 bases and 6 bases, with 16 bases remaining between them. CDR3 sequence reads: CASSPITGSAGELFF. Written as DNA, the CDR3 is TGTGCCAGCAGCCCCATAACAGGGTCGGCCGGGGAGCTGTTTTTT.

V is TRBV18 and J is TRBJ2-7, with 14 positions matching TRBD2. The CDR3 spans 16 residues. The junction had 3 bases not matched to a gene; V was cut back by 5 bases and J by 0 bases. Germline-derived CDR1 and CDR2 are KGHSH and LQKENI. The DNA for the CDR3 is TGTGCCAGCTCATGGACTAGCGGGAGGATCTCCTACGAGCAGTACTTC. Translation gives CASSWTSGRISYEQYF.

This chain connects TRBV7-8 to TRBJ2-1, with TRBD2 as a possible D gene (5 bases). In germline, CDR1 is SGHVS, CDR2 FQNEAQ. Deletions cut 5 bases from V and 8 bases from J, with 10 bases between. CDR3 size: 12 residues. CDR3: CASSLGLDEQFF. CDR3 nucleotide sequence: TGTGCCAGCAGCCTTGGACTTGATGAGCAGTTCTTC.

This chain connects TRBV13 to TRBJ1-1; TRBD1 might be the D (6 bases). Germline lookup yields CDR1 PRHDT and CDR2 FYEKMQ (reference sequence). The V and J ends lost 6 bases and 6 bases respectively, with 17 bases between them. The CDR3 has 14 residues. DNA of the CDR3: TGTGCCAGCAGTTCGGCAGGGGTAACTCCTGAAGCTTTCTTT. This sequence encodes CASSSAGVTPEAFF.

The J gene is TRBJ2-3, the V gene TRBV20-1, with 12 bases identical to TRBD2. From germline, CDR1 is DFQATT and CDR2 SNEGSKA (reference sequence). This CDR3 is 14 amino acids long. V lost 4 bases to trimming and J lost 5 bases; unmatched junction nucleotides: 4. CDR3 bases: TGCAGTGCTAAACTAGCGGGAGGACAAGATACGCAGTATTTT. It specifies CSAKLAGGQDTQYF.

This clonotype was counted a single time. The chain is built from TRBV4-2 and TRBJ2-7, with 7 bases fitting TRBD1. CDR1 and CDR2 (germline): LGHNA, YNFKEQ. This CDR3 comprises 15 residues. Unmatched junction bases numbered 5, after V lost 3 bases and J lost 0 bases. The DNA of the CDR3 is TGTGCCAGCAGCCATGGGGACAGAGACTCCTACGAGCAGTACTTC. Translation: CASSHGDRDSYEQYF.

This sequence joins TRBV28 and TRBJ2-7; no definite D call. Trimming removed 5 bases at V and 4 bases at J, with 12 bases between. This CDR3 spans 13 amino acids. Germline CDR1 and CDR2: MDHEN and SYDVKM. The chain's CDR3 is CASSDPPNYEQYF. The CDR3 DNA reads TGTGCCAGCAGTGACCCCCCAAATTACGAGCAGTACTTC.

This chain uses TRBV4-1 with TRBJ2-6; no firm D call. Between the trimmed V and J ends, which lost 3 bases and 0 bases, there was a span of 6 bases. The CDR3 is 15 residues long. CDR1 is MGHRA, CDR2 YSYEKL, per germline. CDR3 nucleotides: TGCGCCAGCAGCCACCCCAGCTCTGGGGCCAACGTCCTGACTTTC. Translated, it gives CASSHPSSGANVLTF.